The 18 T cell receptor beta chains listed next were all sequenced from one sample in a study of T cell responses to AZD1222 COVID-19 vaccine. The method was immunoSEQ multiplex PCR; TCRdb's version includes in-frame clones alone and lacks a portion of them. The sample shows some 130,000 clones, over 85% of them seen only once. Sequencing used peripheral blood, obtained on day 0 of AZD1222 vaccination. The source is an adult in good health.

The gene calls are TRBV5-1 and TRBJ1-2; D unclear. Trimming took off 1 base at V and 2 bases at J, with 6 bases between the two ends. The CDR3 covers 13 residues. Germline values: CDR1 SGHRS, CDR2 YFSETQ. The CDR3 coding sequence is TGCGCCAGCAGCTTGATCTGGAACTATGGCTACACCTTC. The encoded protein is CASSLIWNYGYTF.

This clone appeared a few times. The chain uses TRBV19 and TRBJ1-4; TRBD1 matches 7 bases. J was trimmed by 2 bases and V by 6 bases; bases with no gene match: 3. The length of the CDR3 is 14 residues. Germline CDR1 reads LNHDA; CDR2 reads SQIVND (reference sequence). The CDR3 sequence: CASRPTGTNEKLFF. Here the CDR3 DNA reads TGTGCCAGTAGGCCGACAGGGACTAATGAAAAACTGTTTTTT.

The gene calls are TRBV16 and TRBJ1-5; D gene unclear. CDR1 is KGHSY and CDR2 is FQNENV in the germline V gene. The CDR3 totals 17 residues. The V end was cut by 0 bases, the J end by 4 bases, with 16 bases between. The CDR3 DNA sequence: TGTGCCAGCAGCCAATCTGGGTCGGAGACCTTTAATCAGCCCCAGCATTTT. It is translated as CASSQSGSETFNQPQHF.

This clone occurred once. V usage is TRBV5-1 and J usage is TRBJ2-2; D possibly matches TRBD1 or TRBD2 (5 bases each). The V gene lost 7 bases and the J gene lost 7 bases, with 8 bases spanning the gap. CDR1 is SGHRS, CDR2 YFSETQ, per germline. The CDR3 has 11 amino acids. The CDR3: CASERGGELFF. The CDR3 nucleotides read TGCGCCAGCGAGAGGGGCGGGGAGCTGTTTTTT.

The chain has TRBV5-4 and TRBJ2-7; D perhaps matches TRBD1 (6 bases). CDR3 size: 14 residues. The germline CDR1 and CDR2 sequences are SGHNT and YYREEE (reference sequence). Trimming pared 4 bases from V and 0 bases from J, leaving 11 bases between. CDR3 amino acids: CASSRDRPSYEQYF. The CDR3 DNA follows: TGTGCCAGCAGCCGAGACAGGCCCTCCTACGAGCAGTACTTC. The full variable domain, rest sourced from reference TRBV5-4 and TRBJ2-7, is ETGVTQSPTHLIKTRGQQVTLRCSSQSGHNTVSWYQQALGQGPQFIFQYYREEENGRGNFPPRFSGLQFPNYSSELNVNALELDDSALYLCASSRDRPSYEQYFGPGTRLTVT.

The chain couples TRBV7-8 to TRBJ1-5; 9 bases are a match to TRBD1. V gave up 4 bases and J gave up 1 base; unmatched junction bases: 8. Germline V gene sequence: CDR1 SGHVS, CDR2 FQNEAQ. The length of the CDR3 is 17 residues. The CDR3 region has the DNA TGTGCCAGCAGCTCCGGAGGCGGGACAGGGAGCAATCAGCCCCAGCATTTT. This gives the protein CASSSGGGTGSNQPQHF.

The V gene is TRBV25-1, the J gene TRBJ1-5; D is undetermined. Germline-derived CDR1 and CDR2 are MGHDK and SYGVNS. Trimming stripped 5 bases from V and 2 bases from J, with 13 bases between. The CDR3 sequence is 15 residues long. In nucleotides, the CDR3 is TGTGCCAGCAGTCGGTCCGGGGTTGGCAATCAGCCCCAGCATTTT. This codes for CASSRSGVGNQPQHF.

The rearrangement joins TRBV29-1 to TRBJ1-1, with unresolved D. The V and J ends lost 1 base and 4 bases respectively, with 7 bases between them. This CDR3 region has 12 residues. CDR1 and CDR2 (germline): SQVTM, ANQGSEA. The CDR3 is CSVEVSVTEAFF. The CDR3 region has the DNA TGCAGCGTTGAAGTCTCTGTCACTGAAGCTTTCTTT.

V and J are TRBV30 and TRBJ1-5; 9 bases line up with TRBD1. There are 15 residues in the CDR3. Germline V lookup: CDR1 GTSNPN, CDR2 SVGIG (reference sequence). J was trimmed by 4 bases and V by 4 bases; bases with no gene match: 8. Here the CDR3 reads CAWNRPGQGNQPQHF. The CDR3 DNA reads TGTGCCTGGAACCGCCCGGGACAGGGAAATCAGCCCCAGCATTTT.

The chain couples TRBV6-4 to TRBJ1-1; D may be TRBD1 (5 bases). The germline V gene encodes CDR1 MRHNA and CDR2 SNTAGT. The CDR3 contains 14 residues. Trimming removed 5 bases from V and 4 bases from J, with 14 bases in between. In DNA form, the CDR3 reads TGTGCCAGCAGTTTGGGGGAAGGTGGCACTGAAGCTTTCTTT. It translates to CASSLGEGGTEAFF.

The rearrangement uses TRBV11-2 and TRBJ2-3; 8 bases are a match to TRBD2. Unmatched junction bases numbered 9, after V lost 8 bases and J lost 5 bases. Per germline, CDR1 SGHAT and CDR2 FQNNGV. The CDR3 has 14 residues. The CDR3 bases are TGTGCCAGCGAGTTTACGCGGGGGGTAGATACGCAGTATTTT. Protein: CASEFTRGVDTQYF.

V usage is TRBV14 and J usage is TRBJ2-3; 10 bases agree with TRBD2. The CDR3 length is 18 residues. After removal of 0 bases from V and 2 bases from J, the junction contained 8 bases not matched to a gene. Germline V gene sequence: CDR1 SGHDN, CDR2 FVKESK. CDR3 region: CASSQDQEREGHTDTQYF. For the CDR3, the DNA is TGTGCCAGCAGCCAAGATCAGGAGCGGGAGGGACACACAGATACGCAGTATTTT.

The V and J genes are TRBV2 and TRBJ1-1; the D is unclear. Between the trimmed V and J ends, which lost 4 bases and 0 bases, there was a span of 9 bases. The CDR3 is 14 residues long. Germline assignment: CDR1 SNHLY and CDR2 FYNNEI. The CDR3 DNA follows: TGTGCCAGCAGTGTCGAACTCCTGAACACTGAAGCTTTCTTT. Residues: CASSVELLNTEAFF.

V usage is TRBV24-1 and J usage is TRBJ2-2; no reliable D call. The V gene lost 4 bases and the J gene lost 4 bases, with 12 bases spanning the gap. CDR1 KGHDR and CDR2 SFDVKD come from the germline V gene. The CDR3 spans 15 residues. The CDR3 protein is CATSDPGWGTGELFF. CDR3 nucleotide sequence: TGTGCCACCAGTGACCCAGGTTGGGGCACCGGGGAGCTGTTTTTT.

V is TRBV12-3 or TRBV12-4 and J is TRBJ1-5, with D unclear. V lost 8 bases, J lost 4 bases, and 3 bases lay in between. The CDR3 covers 10 residues. The CDR3 loop is CASGNQPQHF. The DNA of the CDR3 is TGTGCCAGCGGAAATCAGCCCCAGCATTTT.

This sequence joins TRBV28 and TRBJ2-5; D gene ambiguous. Germline-derived CDR1 and CDR2 are MDHEN and SYDVKM. V lost 6 bases to trimming and J lost 7 bases, with 12 bases between them. The CDR3 totals 12 residues. The CDR3 nucleotides read TGTGCCAGCAGAAACGGCCTCGGGACCCAGTACTTC. Translating gives CASRNGLGTQYF.

The rearrangement joins TRBV27 to TRBJ1-1; D is perhaps TRBD1 (6 bases). CDR3 size: 13 residues. The germline V gene has CDR1 MNHEY and CDR2 SMNVEV (reference sequence). Trimming pared 5 bases from V and 11 bases from J, leaving 18 bases between. CDR3 coding DNA: TGTGCCAGCAGTCCAACTCAGGGGCGGTACGCTTTCTTT. It encodes CASSPTQGRYAFF.

This clone was found once. The V call is TRBV5-1, the J call TRBJ1-5; D is perhaps TRBD1 (5 bases). Germline V lookup: CDR1 SGHRS, CDR2 YFSETQ. The CDR3 is 15 residues long. The ends were cut back, 0 bases at V and 7 bases at J, with 14 bases in the middle. The CDR3 sequence: CASSLEGREGQPQHF. CDR3 sequence (DNA): TGCGCCAGCAGCTTGGAGGGTCGAGAGGGGCAGCCCCAGCATTTT.